Listed below are T cell receptor beta chains from one sample, sequenced in a study of identical twins. Each CDR3 protein is one row after TCRdb ran MiXCR on the 5' RACE reads. This sample has over 550,000 distinct CDR3 sequences, with 7.1% found just once. The data were also submitted as part of a second study, on yellow fever vaccine responses in identical twins.

The sequenced material came from PBMCs. The receptors stem from a woman aged 18-35 years in good health. Each CDR3 is given with its conserved first and last residue. The order of the fields is V gene, clone size, J gene, CDR3 length, D gene, CDR3 DNA, CDR3 protein. The D gene is left open where the match is weak. Size tells how often a clone was seen (once, few, many) or the class of an expanded clone, and some rows leave it out.

v_gene: TRBV7-6
abundance: NA
j_gene: TRBJ2-2
len: 17
d_gene: TRBD2
CDR3nt: TGTGCCAGCAGCTTAGTTGGTAGCGGGGGGAACACCGGGGAGCTGTTTTTT
CDR3aa: CASSLVGSGGNTGELFF

v_gene: TRBV5-5
abundance: few
j_gene: TRBJ2-1
len: 11
d_gene: NA
CDR3nt: TGTGCCAGCAGCTTGAATTATGAGCAGTTCTTC
CDR3aa: CASSLNYEQFF

v_gene: TRBV3-1
abundance: NA
j_gene: TRBJ2-7
len: 14
d_gene: TRBD2
CDR3nt: TGTGCCAGCAGCCAAGGCGGGAGCTTTCACGAGCAGTACTTC
CDR3aa: CASSQGGSFHEQYF

v_gene: TRBV5-1
abundance: few
j_gene: TRBJ2-7
len: 14
d_gene: NA
CDR3nt: TGCGCCAGCAGCTCGACCGACCTTAGCGTCGAGCAGTACTTC
CDR3aa: CASSSTDLSVEQYF

v_gene: TRBV9
abundance: NA
j_gene: TRBJ2-2
len: 16
d_gene: NA
CDR3nt: TGTGCCAGCAGCGCCCCGGGACTCCAGAGCACCGGGGAGCTGTTTTTT
CDR3aa: CASSAPGLQSTGELFF

v_gene: TRBV3-1
abundance: NA
j_gene: TRBJ1-5
len: 17
d_gene: NA
CDR3nt: TGTGCCAGCAGCCCCTCTGAGGGTATCGCGCCCAATCAGCCCCAGCATTTT
CDR3aa: CASSPSEGIAPNQPQHF

v_gene: TRBV24-1
abundance: NA
j_gene: TRBJ2-1
len: 13
d_gene: NA
CDR3nt: TGTGCCACCAGTGATTTGTTTCGGGATGAGCAGTTCTTC
CDR3aa: CATSDLFRDEQFF

v_gene: TRBV20-1
abundance: NA
j_gene: TRBJ2-7
len: 13
d_gene: NA
CDR3nt: TGCAGTGCTAGTCTCTTCTTGGGGTACGAGCAGTACTTC
CDR3aa: CSASLFLGYEQYF

v_gene: TRBV7-9
abundance: NA
j_gene: TRBJ2-1
len: 13
d_gene: NA
CDR3nt: TGTGCCAGCAGCTCGCCCGGGGAGCTTAGACAGTTCTTC
CDR3aa: CASSSPGELRQFF

v_gene: TRBV10-3
abundance: NA
j_gene: TRBJ2-7
len: 18
d_gene: TRBD2
CDR3nt: TGTGCCAACGGGACTAGCGGGAGGGTAAGGGGCGCTAATTGCGAGCAGTACTTC
CDR3aa: CANGTSGRVRGANCEQYF

v_gene: TRBV5-5
abundance: NA
j_gene: TRBJ2-1
len: 18
d_gene: TRBD2
CDR3nt: TGTGCCAGCAGCTGGGGGTCTAGCGGGAGGCCTCAAAGCCATGAGCAGTTCTTC
CDR3aa: CASSWGSSGRPQSHEQFF

v_gene: TRBV2
abundance: NA
j_gene: TRBJ1-1
len: 13
d_gene: NA
CDR3nt: TGTGCCAGCAGTGTTCAGGCGGGCACTGAAGCTTTCTTT
CDR3aa: CASSVQAGTEAFF

v_gene: TRBV11-2
abundance: few
j_gene: TRBJ2-6
len: 14
d_gene: NA
CDR3nt: TGTGCCAGCAGCTCCCCAGCGGGGGCCAACGTCCTGACTTTC
CDR3aa: CASSSPAGANVLTF

v_gene: TRBV7-8
abundance: NA
j_gene: TRBJ2-7
len: 14
d_gene: TRBD1
CDR3nt: TGTGCCAGCAGCGTAGGACAGGGAATCGGCGAGCAGTACTTC
CDR3aa: CASSVGQGIGEQYF

v_gene: TRBV12-3/TRBV12-4
abundance: NA
j_gene: TRBJ2-1
len: 13
d_gene: NA
CDR3nt: TGTGCCAGCAGTTTAAATCCAGGGCATGAGCAGTTCTTC
CDR3aa: CASSLNPGHEQFF

v_gene: TRBV12-3/TRBV12-4
abundance: few
j_gene: TRBJ2-3
len: 15
d_gene: TRBD2
CDR3nt: TGTGCCAGCAGTGGGACTAGCCGAAGCACAGATACGCAGTATTTT
CDR3aa: CASSGTSRSTDTQYF

v_gene: TRBV4-1
abundance: NA
j_gene: TRBJ2-3
len: 15
d_gene: NA
CDR3nt: TGCGCCAGCAGCCAAGATATGCGGCACACAGATACGCAGTATTTT
CDR3aa: CASSQDMRHTDTQYF

v_gene: TRBV3-1
abundance: NA
j_gene: TRBJ1-1
len: 12
d_gene: NA
CDR3nt: TGTGCCAGCAGCGTCGCCTACACTGAAGCTTTCTTT
CDR3aa: CASSVAYTEAFF

v_gene: TRBV6-1
abundance: many
j_gene: TRBJ2-2
len: 14
d_gene: TRBD1
CDR3nt: TGTGCCAGCAGGCCCGACAGGGTCGGCGGGGAGCTGTTTTTT
CDR3aa: CASRPDRVGGELFF

v_gene: TRBV20-1
abundance: few
j_gene: TRBJ2-7
len: 16
d_gene: NA
CDR3nt: TGCAGTGCTAGAGATGGGGTAGACCCACTCTTCTACGAGCAGTACTTC
CDR3aa: CSARDGVDPLFYEQYF

v_gene: TRBV5-5
abundance: NA
j_gene: TRBJ2-7
len: 16
d_gene: TRBD2
CDR3nt: TGTGCCAGCAGCTTGGGTCGCCTAGCGGGAGGTTACGAGCAGTACTTC
CDR3aa: CASSLGRLAGGYEQYF

v_gene: TRBV20-1
abundance: many
j_gene: TRBJ1-3
len: 13
d_gene: TRBD1
CDR3nt: TGCAGTGCTGGGAGGACAGGGACAAACACCATATATTTT
CDR3aa: CSAGRTGTNTIYF

v_gene: TRBV6-5
abundance: many
j_gene: TRBJ1-4
len: 14
d_gene: TRBD1
CDR3nt: TGTGCCAGCAGTTTCGACAGGGGGGCTGAAAAACTGTTTTTT
CDR3aa: CASSFDRGAEKLFF